The sequence of this TCR beta chain was determined in a study of T cells in Graves' hyperthyroidism and ophthalmopathy. Across the study: The blood sample was taken at first diagnosis, before treatment began. General observations from the study: Most clonotypes that expanded in the thyroid above 0.001 also showed up in blood.

This CDR3 region has 17 residues. CDR1 is SSHAT and CDR2 is FNYEAQ in the germline V gene (reference sequence). PBMCs were derived from 7.5 to 10 ml fresh peripheral blood. What was amplified from RNA transcripts were TCR beta CDR3 regions. HTBI primers were used for first-round RT-PCR of the TCR CDR3. TCRdb reprocessed the multiplex PCR reads with MiXCR, giving one entry per CDR3 protein. The sample includes hundreds of thousands of distinct CDR3 sequences, less than 25% of them seen just once. As to this clonotype: Antigen unknown. One junction end does not reproduce the germline sequence, and a read error may be involved.

Material: blood. The source is a man under 40 with Graves' ophthalmopathy. The rearrangement joins TRBV7-7 to TRBJ2-5, with 12 bases lining up with TRBD2. For the CDR3, the DNA is TGTGCTAGCAGTTCACGGGCTAGCGGGAGGGCGGTAGAGACCCAGTACTTC. Its translation is CASSSRASGRAVETQYF.